The T cell receptor (beta chain) described here comes from a study of T cells in localized non-small cell lung cancer. Whole-study findings and limits: Owing to sequencing of a solitary tumor region, heterogeneity cannot be discounted. The study detected a median around 57 of the top 100 tumor clones in adjacent lung.

This CDR3 spans 15 amino acids. Trimming left V 2 bases short and J 8 bases short, with 18 bases between. This clone was detected only a few times. Its antigen is not identified. Some clones are missing from TCRdb's copy, which holds only in-frame ones; the method was immunoSEQ multiplex PCR. The sample records 75,000 to 85,000 clones, over 75% being singletons. This chain joins TRBV23-1 and TRBJ1-2, with D maybe TRBD1 (6 bases). TRBV23-1 is known as an ORF, though its function is uncertain. The clonotype comes from a female donor older than 55 with stage I lung adenocarcinoma. Sequencing used peripheral blood, obtained before any cancer treatment. The CDR3 loop is CASSQPRDTARGYTF. The DNA for the CDR3 is TGCGCCAGCAGTCAACCCCGGGACACGGCCCGGGGCTACACCTTC.